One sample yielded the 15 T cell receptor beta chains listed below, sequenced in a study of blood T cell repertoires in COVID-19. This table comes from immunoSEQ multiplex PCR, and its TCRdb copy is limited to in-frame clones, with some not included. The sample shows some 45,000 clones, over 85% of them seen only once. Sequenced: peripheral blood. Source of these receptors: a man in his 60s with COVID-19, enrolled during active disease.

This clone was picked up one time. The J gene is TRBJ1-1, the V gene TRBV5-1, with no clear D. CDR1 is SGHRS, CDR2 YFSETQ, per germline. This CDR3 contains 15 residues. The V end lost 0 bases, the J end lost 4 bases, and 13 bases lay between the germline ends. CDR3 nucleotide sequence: TGCGCCAGCAGCTTGGTGGGGAGTCGGGGCACTGAAGCTTTCTTT. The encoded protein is CASSLVGSRGTEAFF.

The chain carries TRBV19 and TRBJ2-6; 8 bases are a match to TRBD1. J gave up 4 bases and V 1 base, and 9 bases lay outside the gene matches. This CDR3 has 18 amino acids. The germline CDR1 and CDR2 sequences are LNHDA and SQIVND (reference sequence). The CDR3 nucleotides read TGTGCCAGTAGTATAGCGCAGACAGGGGTTTTAGGGGCCAACGTCCTGACTTTC. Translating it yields CASSIAQTGVLGANVLTF.

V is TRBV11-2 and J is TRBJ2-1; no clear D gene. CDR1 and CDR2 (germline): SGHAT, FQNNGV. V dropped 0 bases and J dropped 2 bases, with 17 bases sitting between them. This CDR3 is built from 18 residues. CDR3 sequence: CASSLDLTLGPAYNEQFF. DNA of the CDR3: TGTGCCAGCAGCTTAGATCTCACCCTTGGGCCCGCCTACAATGAGCAGTTCTTC.

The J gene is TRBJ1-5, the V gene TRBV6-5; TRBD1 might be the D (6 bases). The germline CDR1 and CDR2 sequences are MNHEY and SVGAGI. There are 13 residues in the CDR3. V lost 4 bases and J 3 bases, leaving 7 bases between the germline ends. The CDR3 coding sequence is TGTGCCAGCAGTTGGGACATCAATCAGCCCCAGCATTTT. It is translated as CASSWDINQPQHF.

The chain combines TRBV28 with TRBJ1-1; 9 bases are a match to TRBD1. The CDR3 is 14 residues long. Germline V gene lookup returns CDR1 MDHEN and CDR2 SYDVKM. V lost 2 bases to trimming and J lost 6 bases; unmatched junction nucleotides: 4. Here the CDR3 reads CASSLQQGAAEAFF. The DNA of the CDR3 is TGTGCCAGCAGTTTACAACAGGGGGCAGCTGAAGCTTTCTTT.

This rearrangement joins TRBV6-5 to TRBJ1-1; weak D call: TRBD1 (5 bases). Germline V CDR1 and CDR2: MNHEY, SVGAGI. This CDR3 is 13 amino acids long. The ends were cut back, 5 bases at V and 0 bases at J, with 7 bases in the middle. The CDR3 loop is CASSLQVNTEAFF. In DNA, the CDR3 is TGTGCCAGCAGTCTACAGGTGAACACTGAAGCTTTCTTT.

The chain's CDR3 is CASSEGENQPQHF. DNA for the CDR3: TGTGCCAGCAGTGAAGGGGAGAATCAGCCCCAGCATTTT. This chain connects TRBV2 to TRBJ1-5; D unresolved. The CDR3 has 13 residues. Germline V gives CDR1 SNHLY, CDR2 FYNNEI. Trimming left V 1 base short and J 4 bases short, with 5 bases between.

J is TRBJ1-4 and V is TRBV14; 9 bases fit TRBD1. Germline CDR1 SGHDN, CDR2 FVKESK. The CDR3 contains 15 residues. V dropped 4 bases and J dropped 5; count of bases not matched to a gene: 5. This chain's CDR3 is CASSRRQGGNEKLFF. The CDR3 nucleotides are TGTGCCAGCAGCCGGAGACAGGGGGGGAATGAAAAACTGTTTTTT.

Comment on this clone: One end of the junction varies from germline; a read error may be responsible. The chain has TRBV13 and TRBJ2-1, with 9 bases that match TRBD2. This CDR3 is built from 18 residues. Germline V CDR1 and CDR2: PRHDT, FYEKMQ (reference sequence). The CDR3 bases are TGTGCCAGCAGCATGGGGGTAGCGGGGGAACCTTCCTCCAATGAGCAGTTCTTC. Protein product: CASSMGVAGEPSSNEQFF.

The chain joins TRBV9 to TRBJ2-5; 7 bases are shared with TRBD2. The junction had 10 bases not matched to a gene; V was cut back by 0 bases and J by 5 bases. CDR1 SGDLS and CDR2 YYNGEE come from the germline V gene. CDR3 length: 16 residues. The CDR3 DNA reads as TGTGCCAGCAGCGTAGGGACTAGGGTATTAGGGGAGACCCAGTACTTC. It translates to CASSVGTRVLGETQYF.

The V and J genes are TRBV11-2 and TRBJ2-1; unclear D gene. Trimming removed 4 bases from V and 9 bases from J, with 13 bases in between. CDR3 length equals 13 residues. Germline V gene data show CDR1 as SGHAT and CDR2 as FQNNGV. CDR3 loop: CASSSLEVVEQFF. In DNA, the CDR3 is TGTGCCAGCAGCTCCCTAGAGGTGGTTGAGCAGTTCTTC.

As DNA, the CDR3 is TGTGCCAGCAGCTTAACGCTGGGACAGGGTGATTCACCCCTCCACTTT. Translation gives CASSLTLGQGDSPLHF. The rearrangement links TRBV7-9 to TRBJ1-6; 9 bases map to TRBD1. This CDR3 region has 16 residues. Germline lookup yields CDR1 SEHNR and CDR2 FQNEAQ (reference sequence). V shed 2 bases and J 8 bases; nucleotides not matched to a gene: 7.

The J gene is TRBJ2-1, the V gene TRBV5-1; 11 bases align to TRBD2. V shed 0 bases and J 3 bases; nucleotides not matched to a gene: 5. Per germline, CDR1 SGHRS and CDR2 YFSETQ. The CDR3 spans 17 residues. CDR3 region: CASSLVLAGGSYNEQFF. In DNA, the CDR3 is TGCGCCAGCAGCTTGGTCCTAGCGGGAGGAAGCTACAATGAGCAGTTCTTC.

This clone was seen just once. This chain's CDR3 is CAWKGRGFSGNTIYF. As DNA, the CDR3 is TGTGCCTGGAAAGGAAGGGGCTTCTCTGGAAACACCATATATTTT. V and J are TRBV30 and TRBJ1-3, with D possibly being TRBD1 (5 bases). V lost 4 bases, J lost 0 bases, and 13 bases lay in between. From germline, CDR1 is GTSNPN and CDR2 SVGIG (reference sequence). CDR3 length: 15 amino acids.

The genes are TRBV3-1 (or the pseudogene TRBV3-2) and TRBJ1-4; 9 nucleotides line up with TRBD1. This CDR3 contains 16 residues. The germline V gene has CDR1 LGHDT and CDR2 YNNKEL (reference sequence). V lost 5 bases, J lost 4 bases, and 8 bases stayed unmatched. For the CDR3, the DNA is TGTGCCAGCAGCTTCTCGGGACAGGGCCTTAATGAAAAACTGTTTTTT. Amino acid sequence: CASSFSGQGLNEKLFF.